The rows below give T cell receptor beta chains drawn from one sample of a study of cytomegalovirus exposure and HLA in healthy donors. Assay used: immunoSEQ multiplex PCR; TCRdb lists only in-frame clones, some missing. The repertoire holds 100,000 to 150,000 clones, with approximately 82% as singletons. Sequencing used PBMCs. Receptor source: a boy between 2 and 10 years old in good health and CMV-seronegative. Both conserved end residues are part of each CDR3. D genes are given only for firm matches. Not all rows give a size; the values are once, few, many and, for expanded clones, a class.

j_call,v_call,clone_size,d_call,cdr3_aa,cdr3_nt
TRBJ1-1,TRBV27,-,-,CASSLSRGEAEAFF,TGTGCCAGCAGTTTATCCAGAGGAGAGGCTGAAGCTTTCTTT
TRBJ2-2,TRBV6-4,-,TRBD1,CASSATGAIGELFF,TGTGCCAGCAGTGCCACAGGGGCCATCGGGGAGCTGTTTTTT
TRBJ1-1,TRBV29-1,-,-,CSVSQGPNTEAFF,TGCAGCGTCTCCCAGGGGCCGAACACTGAAGCTTTCTTT
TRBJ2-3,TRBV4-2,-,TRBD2,CASSQGGLAGVTF,TGTGCCAGCAGCCAAGGTGGGCTAGCGGGGGTCACATTT
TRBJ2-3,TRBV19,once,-,CASSSWGTAHTDTQYF,TGTGCCAGTAGCTCGTGGGGGACTGCACACACAGATACGCAGTATTTT
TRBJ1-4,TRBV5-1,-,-,CASRTALNEKLFF,TGCGCCAGCAGGACAGCATTAAATGAAAAACTGTTTTTT
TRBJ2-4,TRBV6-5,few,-,CASSYGGIQYF,TGTGCCAGCAGTTACGGAGGCATTCAGTACTTC
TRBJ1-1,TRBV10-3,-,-,CAISRVGNTEAFF,TGTGCCATTAGCAGGGTGGGGAACACTGAAGCTTTCTTT
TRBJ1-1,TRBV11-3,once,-,CASSLDDSPNTEAFF,TGTGCCAGCAGCTTAGACGACAGCCCGAACACTGAAGCTTTCTTT
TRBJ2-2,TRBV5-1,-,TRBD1,CASGLDRAAGELFF,TGCGCCAGCGGGCTCGACAGGGCGGCCGGGGAGCTGTTTTTT
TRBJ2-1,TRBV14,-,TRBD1,CASSQDRGLLYNEQFF,TGTGCCAGCAGCCAAGACAGGGGGCTATTATACAATGAGCAGTTCTTC
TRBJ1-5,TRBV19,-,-,CASSIVTGDNQPQHF,TGTGCCAGTAGTATCGTCACAGGAGACAATCAGCCCCAGCATTTT
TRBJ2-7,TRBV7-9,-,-,CASTSVVHEQYF,TGTGCCAGCACCTCGGTCGTCCACGAGCAGTACTTC
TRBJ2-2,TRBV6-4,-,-,CASSDSSPGELFF,TGTGCCAGCAGTGACTCTAGCCCCGGGGAGCTGTTTTTT
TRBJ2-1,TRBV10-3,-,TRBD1,CAIRRGRYNEQFF,TGTGCCATCAGGAGGGGGCGGTACAATGAGCAGTTCTTC
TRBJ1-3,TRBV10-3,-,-,CATTGPAISGSTIYF,TGTGCCACCACGGGTCCGGCGATCTCTGGAAGCACCATATATTTT
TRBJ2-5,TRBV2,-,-,CASSDRSPQETQYF,TGTGCCAGCAGTGACAGGTCCCCGCAAGAGACCCAGTACTTC
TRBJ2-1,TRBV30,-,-,CAWSQRAGPQSEQFF,TGTGCCTGGAGCCAAAGAGCAGGGCCACAGAGTGAGCAGTTCTTC
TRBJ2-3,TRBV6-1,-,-,CASSGGVDAATDTQYF,TGTGCCAGCAGTGGCGGGGTTGACGCTGCCACAGATACGCAGTATTTT
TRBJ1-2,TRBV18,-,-,CASSPPETVYGYTF,TGTGCCAGCTCACCACCAGAGACAGTCTATGGCTACACCTTC
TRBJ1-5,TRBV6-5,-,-,CASSSLTQGDQPQHF,TGTGCCAGCAGTTCCCTAACTCAGGGTGATCAGCCCCAGCATTTT
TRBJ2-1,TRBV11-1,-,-,CASSLAPPGTGFYNEQFF,TGTGCCAGCAGCTTAGCCCCGCCCGGGACTGGGTTTTACAATGAGCAGTTCTTC
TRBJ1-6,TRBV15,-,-,CATSNLGHLGSPLHF,TGTGCCACCAGCAACCTCGGACACCTCGGGTCACCCCTCCACTTT
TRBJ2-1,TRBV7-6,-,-,CASSLLQGNEQFF,TGTGCCAGCAGCTTATTACAGGGCAATGAGCAGTTCTTC
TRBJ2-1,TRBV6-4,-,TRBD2,CASSDAAAGAPFF,TGTGCCAGCAGTGACGCTGCGGCGGGAGCACCGTTCTTC